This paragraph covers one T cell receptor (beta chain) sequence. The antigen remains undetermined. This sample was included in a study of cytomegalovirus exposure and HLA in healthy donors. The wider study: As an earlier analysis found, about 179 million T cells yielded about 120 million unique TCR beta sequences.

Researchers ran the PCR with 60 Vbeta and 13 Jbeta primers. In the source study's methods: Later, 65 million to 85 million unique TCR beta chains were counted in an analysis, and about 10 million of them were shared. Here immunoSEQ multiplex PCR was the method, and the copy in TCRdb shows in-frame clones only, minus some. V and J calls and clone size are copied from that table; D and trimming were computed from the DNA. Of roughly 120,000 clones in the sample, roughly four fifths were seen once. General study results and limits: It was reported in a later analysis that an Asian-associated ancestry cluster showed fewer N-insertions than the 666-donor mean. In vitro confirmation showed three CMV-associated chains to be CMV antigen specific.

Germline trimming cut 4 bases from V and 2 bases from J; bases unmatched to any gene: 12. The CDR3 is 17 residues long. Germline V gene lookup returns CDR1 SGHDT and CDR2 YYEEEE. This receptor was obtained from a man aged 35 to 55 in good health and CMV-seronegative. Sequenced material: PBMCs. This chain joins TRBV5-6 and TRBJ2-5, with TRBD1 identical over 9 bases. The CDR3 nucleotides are TGTGCCAGCAGCATTGATTACAGGGGGCTCGAGCAAGAGACCCAGTACTTC. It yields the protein CASSIDYRGLEQETQYF.